The 28 T cell receptor beta chains below were found in one sample sequenced in a study of beta chain features in type 1 diabetes. Isolated RNA was reverse transcribed in full, so expressed TCRB transcripts were sequenced. Sequencing was performed with immunoSEQ multiplex PCR; in TCRdb, only in-frame clones are kept and a portion is missing. The top ten hold 0.45% to 0.65% of the sample, which has about 370,000 clones, about 10% seen once. The antigens these receptors bind are not known. General study findings and limits: The study found moderately but significantly shorter TCRB CDR3s in all four CD4+ subsets of Type 1 diabetes patients.

Sequences were obtained from central memory CD4+ T cells from blood. Receptors were obtained from a man aged 25-45 years with type 1 diabetes.

The V gene is TRBV11-2, the J gene TRBJ1-2; a possible D gene is TRBD1 (5 bases). The CDR3 length is 17 residues. Trimming took 5 bases from V and 0 from J, leaving 19 bases between them. Germline CDR1 SGHAT, CDR2 FQNNGV. This chain's CDR3 is CASSTRLVRDANYGYTF. For the CDR3, the DNA is TGTGCCAGCAGCACGCGCCTCGTCCGGGACGCTAACTATGGCTACACCTTC. The full variable domain, with the rest looked up from reference TRBV11-2 and TRBJ1-2, is EAGVAQSPRYKIIEKRQSVAFWCNPISGHATLYWYQQILGQGPKLLIQFQNNGVVDDSQLPKDRFSAERLKGVDSTLKIQPAKLEDSAVYLCASSTRLVRDANYGYTFGSGTRLTVV.

The sample holds a few counts of this clone. The chain couples TRBV29-1 to TRBJ1-2, with D possibly being TRBD1 (5 bases). The germline V and J ends were trimmed by 3 bases and 7 bases, with 18 bases remaining between them. CDR3 length equals 14 residues. Germline V lookup: CDR1 SQVTM, CDR2 ANQGSEA. In nucleotides, the CDR3 is TGCAGCGTTGACTCCTTCGGGGGGGATTCTGGCTACACCTTC. The encoded protein is CSVDSFGGDSGYTF.

In its sample, this clone was seen a few times. The chain couples TRBV5-1 to TRBJ1-1; maybe TRBD1 (6 bases). Trimming cost V 7 bases and J 3 bases, with 19 bases left between them. Germline loops: CDR1 SGHRS, CDR2 YFSETQ. The CDR3 consists of 15 residues. In nucleotides, the CDR3 is TGCGCCAGCCGGAGGACAGCCCTAGAGGACACTGAAGCTTTCTTT. Protein product: CASRRTALEDTEAFF.

This clone was counted a few times. The junction differs from germline at one of its ends, possibly a read error. The rearrangement uses TRBV11-1 and TRBJ2-1; 9 bases align to TRBD2. From germline, CDR1 is SGHAT and CDR2 FQDESV (reference sequence). The CDR3 is 15 residues long. This CDR3 reads CASSLAGRTNNEQFF. As DNA, the CDR3 is TGTGCCAGCAGCCTAGCGGGACGCACCAACAATGAGCAGTTCTTC.

The sample holds a few counts of this clone. V is TRBV7-9 and J is TRBJ2-1, with TRBD1 matching over 7 bases. Germline CDR1 and CDR2: SEHNR and FQNEAQ (reference sequence). V was clipped by 4 bases and J by 8 bases; unmatched bases: 17. This CDR3 is built from 17 residues. In DNA form, the CDR3 reads TGTGCCAGCAGCTCCACACAGGGGCTAGCTACCCGGTATGAGCAGTTCTTC. Translated, it gives CASSSTQGLATRYEQFF.

Only a few counts were recorded for this clone. The chain uses TRBV6-1 and TRBJ1-2; 8 bases line up with TRBD1. CDR1 is MNHNS, CDR2 SASEGT, per germline. This CDR3 comprises 12 residues. J was trimmed by 7 bases and V by 5 bases; bases with no gene match: 3. Written as DNA, the CDR3 is TGTGCCAGCAGTCAGGGGGCGAGTGGCTACACCTTC. It specifies CASSQGASGYTF.

This clone has a handful of counts. This sequence joins TRBV27 and TRBJ2-3; possible D gene TRBD2, 6 bases. The length of the CDR3 is 14 residues. Germline V gives CDR1 MNHEY, CDR2 SMNVEV (reference sequence). The V and J ends lost 5 bases and 5 bases respectively, with 14 bases between them. The CDR3 DNA is TGTGCCAGCAGTCTAGGGGAGGCAGGAGATACGCAGTATTTT. As protein: CASSLGEAGDTQYF.

This rearrangement joins TRBV7-2 to TRBJ2-5; 8 positions match TRBD2. This CDR3 has 16 amino acids. V lost 1 base, J lost 5 bases, and 9 bases stayed unmatched. CDR1 and CDR2 (germline): SGHTA, FQGNSA. CDR3 in DNA: TGTGCCAGCAGCTTAGTTATATCGGCGGGGGGCGAGACCCAGTACTTC. As protein: CASSLVISAGGETQYF.

Many counts were recorded for this clone. The chain employs TRBV25-1 and TRBJ2-1, with TRBD2 matching 9 bases. The CDR3 covers 11 residues. With 10 bases clipped from V and 8 bases from J, the junction kept 3 bases outside the gene matches. Per the germline V gene, CDR1 is MGHDK and CDR2 is SYGVNS. The CDR3 here is CAIAGGYEQFF. As DNA, the CDR3 is TGTGCCATCGCGGGGGGGTATGAGCAGTTCTTC.

This clone was observed many times. The chain joins TRBV4-2 to TRBJ2-2; 14 bases map to TRBD2. This CDR3 is built from 16 residues. Germline CDR1 is LGHNA and CDR2 is YNFKEQ. Losses at the gene ends were 6 bases for V and 6 bases for J; bases not matched to a gene: 6. The CDR3 DNA reads TGTGCCAGCAGGGGACTAGCGGGAGTAGAGTCCGGGGAGCTGTTTTTT. Encoded protein: CASRGLAGVESGELFF.

The V gene is TRBV7-9, the J gene TRBJ2-7; the D is unclear. V lost 4 bases, J lost 0 bases, and 10 bases lay in between. Germline CDR1 is SEHNR and CDR2 is FQNEAQ (reference sequence). The CDR3 contains 14 residues. The CDR3 sequence is CASSSLDTSYEQYF. The CDR3 nucleotides are TGTGCCAGCAGCTCTCTCGACACCTCCTACGAGCAGTACTTC.

This clone was picked up many times. One junction end does not reproduce the germline sequence, and a read error may be involved. This chain uses TRBV7-9 with TRBJ1-1; 7 positions agree with TRBD1. Germline CDR1 reads SEHNR; CDR2 reads FQNEAQ (reference sequence). The CDR3 length is 12 residues. The chain's CDR3 is CASSKGWDSINF. In DNA, the CDR3 is TGTGCCAGCAGCAAGGGTTGGGACAGCATTAATTTT.

This clone was detected many times. The chain joins TRBV13 to TRBJ2-7; TRBD1 matches 9 bases. The J segment lost 5 bases and the V segment lost 4 bases, leaving 9 bases of the junction unmatched. CDR1 and CDR2 (germline): PRHDT, FYEKMQ (reference sequence). This CDR3 spans 15 amino acids. The CDR3 DNA sequence: TGTGCCAGCAGCTCACCGGGACAGGGAAATAACGAGCAGTACTTC. Translation: CASSSPGQGNNEQYF.

As to this clone: A far larger clone is one nucleotide away, so this likely arose from a read error. The chain has TRBV7-2 and TRBJ2-4; 7 bases are a match to TRBD1. The CDR3 contains 15 residues. V lost 2 bases and J lost 4; bases outside the gene matches: 5. The germline gives CDR1 SGHTA, CDR2 FQGNSA. This chain's CDR3 is CASSLRGGEKNIQYF. The CDR3 DNA reads as TGTGCCAGCAGCTTAAGAGGGGGCGAAAAAAACATTCAGTACTTC.

This clone was counted between two and nine times. J is TRBJ1-4 and V is TRBV11-3, with a tentative D call TRBD1 (5 bases). V lost 6 bases and J lost 14, with 19 bases in between. Germline loops: CDR1 SGHNT, CDR2 YENEEA. This CDR3 is 13 amino acids long. The CDR3 spells CASSTSVGTRLFF. In nucleotides, the CDR3 is TGTGCCAGCAGTACCTCGGTGGGGACCAGGCTGTTTTTT.

This clone was counted only a few times. The chain has TRBV18 and TRBJ2-3; TRBD2 is a possible D gene (5 bases). Germline CDR1 KGHSH, CDR2 LQKENI. V lost 3 bases, J lost 0 bases, and 13 bases lay in between. CDR3 length: 16 residues. In DNA, the CDR3 is TGTGCCAGCTCACCTAGAGGGATGGCTAGCACAGATACGCAGTATTTT. This gives the protein CASSPRGMASTDTQYF.

This clone was recorded a few times. V is TRBV19 and J is TRBJ2-1; 14 nucleotides match TRBD2. CDR3 size: 16 residues. The V segment lost 5 bases and the J segment 8 bases; nucleotides outside the gene matches: 8. Germline values: CDR1 LNHDA, CDR2 SQIVND (reference sequence). The chain's CDR3 is CASSETSGRAFHEQFF. The CDR3, as DNA: TGTGCCAGTAGTGAGACTAGCGGGAGGGCCTTCCATGAGCAGTTCTTC.

The chain has TRBV4-2 and TRBJ2-4; D perhaps matches TRBD1 (6 bases). CDR3 length: 16 amino acids. Trimming shortened V by 4 bases and J by 0 bases, and 13 bases separated the two germline ends. The germline gives CDR1 LGHNA, CDR2 YNFKEQ. The CDR3 spells CASSREGDLAKNIQYF. In DNA, the CDR3 is TGTGCCAGCAGCCGCGAGGGGGACCTAGCCAAAAACATTCAGTACTTC.

This clone was seen many times. CDR3 DNA: TGTGCCAGCAGCTTAAGAGGGTACAGGGGCCGTAGCACAGATACGCAGTATTTT. Protein product: CASSLRGYRGRSTDTQYF. V gene TRBV7-9 combines with J gene TRBJ2-3; 7 bases line up with TRBD1. The germline V gene has CDR1 SEHNR and CDR2 FQNEAQ (reference sequence). CDR3 length: 18 amino acids. Trimming took 2 bases from V and 0 from J; bases not matched to a gene: 11.

This clone was observed many times. The V and J genes are TRBV23-1 and TRBJ2-6; no firm D call. TRBV23-1 is marked as an open reading frame, function uncertain. Trimming stripped 6 bases from V and 0 bases from J, with 15 bases between. CDR3 length: 17 amino acids. CDR3 loop: CASRPLRSYSGANVLTF. The CDR3 DNA reads TGCGCCAGCAGACCACTGCGATCTTACTCTGGGGCCAACGTCCTGACTTTC.

The chain uses TRBV27 and TRBJ2-4; weak D call: TRBD1 (6 bases). The V end lost 10 bases, the J end lost 0 bases, and 16 bases lay between the germline ends. CDR1 and CDR2 from the germline V gene are MNHEY and SMNVEV (reference sequence). CDR3 size: 15 residues. The CDR3 sequence: CATQARGLAKNIQYF. DNA of the CDR3: TGTGCCACCCAAGCCAGGGGCCTAGCCAAAAACATTCAGTACTTC.

The sample holds many counts of this clone. The chain is built from TRBV27 and TRBJ2-1, with TRBD1 matching 11 bases. CDR3 size: 14 residues. Germline CDR1 MNHEY, CDR2 SMNVEV (reference sequence). V lost 5 bases to trimming and J lost 7 bases; unmatched junction nucleotides: 4. CDR3: CASSRTGGGNEQFF. DNA of the CDR3: TGTGCCAGCAGTCGGACAGGGGGCGGGAATGAGCAGTTCTTC.

This clone was observed at least ten times. The CDR3 loop reads CASSPLGAESSYEQYF. In DNA, the CDR3 is TGTGCCAGCTCACCTTTAGGAGCGGAAAGCTCCTACGAGCAGTACTTC. The chain joins TRBV18 to TRBJ2-7; D perhaps matches TRBD2 (5 bases). CDR1 and CDR2 from the germline V gene are KGHSH and LQKENI. V lost 3 bases to trimming and J lost 0 bases, with 15 bases between them. The CDR3 runs to 16 residues. Filled out from reference TRBV18 and TRBJ2-7, the complete variable domain reads NAGVMQNPRHLVRRRGQEARLRCSPMKGHSHVYWYRQLPEEGLKFMVYLQKENIIDESGMPKERFSAEFPKEGPSILRIQQVVRGDSAAYFCASSPLGAESSYEQYFGPGTRLTVT.

The chain recombines TRBV14 with TRBJ2-4; 8 nucleotides match TRBD2. In germline, CDR1 is SGHDN, CDR2 FVKESK. V was clipped by 6 bases and J by 8 bases; unmatched bases: 12. CDR3 size: 15 residues. DNA for the CDR3: TGTGCCAGCAGTGAACGGGAGGGACAATTGCACATTCAGTACTTC. It codes for CASSEREGQLHIQYF.

The chain has TRBV6-5 and TRBJ2-5; D may correspond to TRBD1 or TRBD2 (5 bases each). V lost 7 bases to trimming and J lost 4 bases, with 16 bases between them. There are 14 residues in the CDR3. Germline values: CDR1 MNHEY, CDR2 SVGAGI. The CDR3 nucleotides are TGTGCCAGCAAGGGGCCAGAGGGATCAGAGACCCAGTACTTC. Protein sequence: CASKGPEGSETQYF.

This chain uses TRBV6-5 with TRBJ1-4; D gene ambiguous. Per germline, CDR1 MNHEY and CDR2 SVGAGI. The CDR3 is made up of 15 amino acids. Trimming stripped 5 bases from V and 0 bases from J, with 10 bases between. Here the CDR3 reads CASSVEGTTNEKLFF. The DNA of the CDR3 is TGTGCCAGCAGTGTGGAGGGCACAACTAATGAAAAACTGTTTTTT.

V gene TRBV9 combines with J gene TRBJ2-5; 9 bases are shared with TRBD2. Germline loops: CDR1 SGDLS, CDR2 YYNGEE. After removal of 7 bases from V and 5 bases from J, the junction contained 6 bases not matched to a gene. The CDR3 consists of 13 residues. In DNA form, the CDR3 reads TGTGCCAGCGGCGGGAGGGCCGGGGAGACCCAGTACTTC. Protein: CASGGRAGETQYF.

V and J are TRBV4-2 and TRBJ2-2; 10 nucleotides match TRBD2. The germline V gene encodes CDR1 LGHNA and CDR2 YNFKEQ. This CDR3 has 16 residues. V trimming: 0 bases; J trimming: 7 bases; junction bases outside the gene matches: 5. CDR3 residues: CASSQDVAGGVGELFF. In DNA, the CDR3 is TGTGCCAGCAGCCAAGATGTAGCGGGAGGAGTCGGGGAGCTGTTTTTT.